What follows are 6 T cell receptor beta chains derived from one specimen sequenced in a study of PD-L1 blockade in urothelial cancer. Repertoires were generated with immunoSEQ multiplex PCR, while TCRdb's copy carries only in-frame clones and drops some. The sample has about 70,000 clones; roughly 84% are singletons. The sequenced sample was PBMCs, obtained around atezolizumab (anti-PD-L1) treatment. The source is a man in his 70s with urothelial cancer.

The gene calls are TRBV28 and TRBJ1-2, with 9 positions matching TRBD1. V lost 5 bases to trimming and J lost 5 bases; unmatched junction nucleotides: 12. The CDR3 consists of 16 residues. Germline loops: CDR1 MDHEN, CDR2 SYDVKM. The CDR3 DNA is TGTGCCAGCAGTACGTCAGGACAGGGGACCCCTTATGGCTACACCTTC. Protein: CASSTSGQGTPYGYTF.

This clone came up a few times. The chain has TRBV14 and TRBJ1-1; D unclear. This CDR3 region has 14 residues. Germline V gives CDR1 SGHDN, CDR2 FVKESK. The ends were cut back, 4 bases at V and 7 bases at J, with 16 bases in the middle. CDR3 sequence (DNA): TGTGCCAGCAGCCCCTTTCGGGCCGGGGTTGAAGCTTTCTTT. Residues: CASSPFRAGVEAFF.

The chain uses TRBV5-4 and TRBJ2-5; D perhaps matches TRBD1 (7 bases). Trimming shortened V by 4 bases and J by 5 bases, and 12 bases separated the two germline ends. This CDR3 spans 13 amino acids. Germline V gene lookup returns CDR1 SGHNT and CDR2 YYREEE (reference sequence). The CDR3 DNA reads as TGTGCCAGCAGCCCAGGGGGGAGGGAGACCCAGTACTTC. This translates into CASSPGGRETQYF. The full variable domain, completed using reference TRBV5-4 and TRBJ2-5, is ETGVTQSPTHLIKTRGQQVTLRCSSQSGHNTVSWYQQALGQGPQFIFQYYREEENGRGNFPPRFSGLQFPNYSSELNVNALELDDSALYLCASSPGGRETQYFGPGTRLLVL.

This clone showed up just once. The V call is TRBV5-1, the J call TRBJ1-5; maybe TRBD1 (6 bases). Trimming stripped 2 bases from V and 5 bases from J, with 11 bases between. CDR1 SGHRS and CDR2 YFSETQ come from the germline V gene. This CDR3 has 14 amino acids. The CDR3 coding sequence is TGCGCCAGCAGCTTACAGGGTGGGGATCAGCCCCAGCATTTT. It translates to CASSLQGGDQPQHF.

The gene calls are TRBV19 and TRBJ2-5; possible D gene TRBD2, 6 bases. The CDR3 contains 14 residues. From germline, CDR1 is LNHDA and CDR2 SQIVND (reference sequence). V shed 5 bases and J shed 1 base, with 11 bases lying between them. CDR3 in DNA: TGTGCCAGTAGTTCTCGGGACTTCCAAGAGACCCAGTACTTC. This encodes CASSSRDFQETQYF.

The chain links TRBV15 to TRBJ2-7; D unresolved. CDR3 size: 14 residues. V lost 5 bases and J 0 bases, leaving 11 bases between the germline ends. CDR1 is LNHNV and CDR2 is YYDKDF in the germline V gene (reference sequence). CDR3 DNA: TGTGCCACCAGCCTACGGTTTGACTCCTACGAGCAGTACTTC. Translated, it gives CATSLRFDSYEQYF. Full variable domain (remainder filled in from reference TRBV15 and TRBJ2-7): DAMVIQNPRYQVTQFGKPVTLSCSQTLNHNVMYWYQQKSSQAPKLLFHYYDKDFNNEADTPDNFQSRRPNTSFCFLDIRSPGLGDTAMYLCATSLRFDSYEQYFGPGTRLTVT.